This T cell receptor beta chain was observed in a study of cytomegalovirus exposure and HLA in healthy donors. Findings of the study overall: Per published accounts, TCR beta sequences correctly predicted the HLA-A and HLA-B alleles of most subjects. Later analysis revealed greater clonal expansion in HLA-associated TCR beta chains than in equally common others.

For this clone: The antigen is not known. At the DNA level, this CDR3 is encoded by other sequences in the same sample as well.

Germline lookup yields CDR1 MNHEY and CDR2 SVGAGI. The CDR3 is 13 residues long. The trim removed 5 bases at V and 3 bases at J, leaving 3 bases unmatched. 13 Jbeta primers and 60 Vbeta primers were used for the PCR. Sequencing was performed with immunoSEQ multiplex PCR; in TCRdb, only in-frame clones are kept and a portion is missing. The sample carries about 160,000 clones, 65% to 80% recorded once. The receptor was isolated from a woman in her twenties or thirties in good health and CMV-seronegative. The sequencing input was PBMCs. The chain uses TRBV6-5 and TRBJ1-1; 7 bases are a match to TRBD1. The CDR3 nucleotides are TGTGCCAGCAGTACAGGGGCGTACACTGAAGCTTTCTTT. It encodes CASSTGAYTEAFF.